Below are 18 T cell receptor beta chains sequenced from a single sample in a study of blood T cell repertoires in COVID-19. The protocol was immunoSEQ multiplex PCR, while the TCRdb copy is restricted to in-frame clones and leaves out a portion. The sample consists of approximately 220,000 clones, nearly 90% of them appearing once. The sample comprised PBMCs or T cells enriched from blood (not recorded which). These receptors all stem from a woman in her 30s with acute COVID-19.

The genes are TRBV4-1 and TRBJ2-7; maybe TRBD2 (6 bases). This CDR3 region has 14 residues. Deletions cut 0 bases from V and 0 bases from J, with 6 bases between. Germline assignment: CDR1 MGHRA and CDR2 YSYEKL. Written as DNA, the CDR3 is TGCGCCAGCAGCCAAGAGGGGGGCTCCTACGAGCAGTACTTC. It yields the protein CASSQEGGSYEQYF.

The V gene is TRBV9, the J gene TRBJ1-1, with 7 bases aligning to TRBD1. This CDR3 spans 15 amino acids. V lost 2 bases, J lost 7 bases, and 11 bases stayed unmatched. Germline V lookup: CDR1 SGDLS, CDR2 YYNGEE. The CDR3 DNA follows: TGTGCCAGCAGCGTCTCCCCCGGACAGGTCGTTGAAGCTTTCTTT. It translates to CASSVSPGQVVEAFF.

The CDR3 nucleotides are TGTGCCAGCAGTGAATGGCAGGGTGCTGGCTACACCTTC. Its translation: CASSEWQGAGYTF. The chain uses TRBV2 and TRBJ1-2, with a tentative D call TRBD1 (5 bases). This CDR3 has 13 amino acids. V was pared by 2 bases and J by 7 bases, with 11 bases between. Germline CDR1 reads SNHLY; CDR2 reads FYNNEI.

CDR3 DNA: TGTGCCAGCAATCTACAAGGGGCTGAAGCTTTCTTT. This translates into CASNLQGAEAFF. The chain uses TRBV2 and TRBJ1-1; the D gene is possibly TRBD1 (5 bases). Trimming cost V 7 bases and J 6 bases, with 12 bases left between them. The length of the CDR3 is 12 residues. Germline V gives CDR1 SNHLY, CDR2 FYNNEI.

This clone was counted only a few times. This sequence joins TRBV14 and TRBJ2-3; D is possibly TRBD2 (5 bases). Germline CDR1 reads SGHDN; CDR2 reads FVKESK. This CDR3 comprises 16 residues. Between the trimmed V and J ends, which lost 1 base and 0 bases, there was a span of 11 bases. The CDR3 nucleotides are TGTGCCAGCAGCCAAGTTGTTAGCGATAGCACAGATACGCAGTATTTT. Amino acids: CASSQVVSDSTDTQYF. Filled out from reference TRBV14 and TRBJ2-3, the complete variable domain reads EAGVTQFPSHSVIEKGQTVTLRCDPISGHDNLYWYRRVMGKEIKFLLHFVKESKQDESGMPNNRFLAERTGGTYSTLKVQPAELEDSGVYFCASSQVVSDSTDTQYFGPGTRLTVL.

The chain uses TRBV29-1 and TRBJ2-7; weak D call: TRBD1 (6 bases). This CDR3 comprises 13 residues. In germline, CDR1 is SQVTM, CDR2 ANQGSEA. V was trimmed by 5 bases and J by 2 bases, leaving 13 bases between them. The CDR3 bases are TGCAGCGTTACCACGCCAGGGGCCTACGAGCAGTACTTC. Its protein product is CSVTTPGAYEQYF.

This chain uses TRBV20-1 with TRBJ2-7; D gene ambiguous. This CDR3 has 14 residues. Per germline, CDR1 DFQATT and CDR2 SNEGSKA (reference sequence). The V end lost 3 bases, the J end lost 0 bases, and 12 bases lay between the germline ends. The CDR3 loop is CSASWAKSSYEQYF. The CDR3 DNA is TGCAGTGCTAGTTGGGCGAAAAGCTCCTACGAGCAGTACTTC.

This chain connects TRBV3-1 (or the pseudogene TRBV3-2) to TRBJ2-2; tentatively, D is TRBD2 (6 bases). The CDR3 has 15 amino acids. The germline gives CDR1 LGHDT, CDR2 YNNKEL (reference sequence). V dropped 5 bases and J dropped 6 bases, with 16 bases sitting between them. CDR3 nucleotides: TGTGCCAGCAGCGTACCGGGAGAACCTTCCGGGGAGCTGTTTTTT. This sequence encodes CASSVPGEPSGELFF.

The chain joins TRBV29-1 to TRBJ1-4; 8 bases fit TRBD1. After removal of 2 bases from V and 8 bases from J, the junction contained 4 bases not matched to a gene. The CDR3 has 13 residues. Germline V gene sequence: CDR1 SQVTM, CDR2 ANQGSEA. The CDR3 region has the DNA TGCAGCGTTGAAACGGCAGGGGGCGAAAAACTGTTTTTT. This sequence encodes CSVETAGGEKLFF. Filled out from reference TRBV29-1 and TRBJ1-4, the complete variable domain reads SAVISQKPSRDICQRGTSLTIQCQVDSQVTMMFWYRQQPGQSLTLIATANQGSEATYESGFVIDKFPISRPNLTFSTLTVSNMSPEDSSIYLCSVETAGGEKLFFGSGTQLSVL.

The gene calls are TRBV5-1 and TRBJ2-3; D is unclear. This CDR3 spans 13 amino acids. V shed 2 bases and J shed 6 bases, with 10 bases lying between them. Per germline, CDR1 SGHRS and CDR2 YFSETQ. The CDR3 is CASSLFVGDTQYF. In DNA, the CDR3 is TGCGCCAGCAGCTTATTCGTCGGGGATACGCAGTATTTT.

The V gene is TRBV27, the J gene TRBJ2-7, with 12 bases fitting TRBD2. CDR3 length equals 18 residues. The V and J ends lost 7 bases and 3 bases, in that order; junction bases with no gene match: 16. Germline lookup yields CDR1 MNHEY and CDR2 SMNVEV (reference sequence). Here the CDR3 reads CASTFFPHRTSGVYEQYF. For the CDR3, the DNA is TGTGCCAGCACCTTTTTCCCACATAGGACTAGCGGGGTCTACGAGCAGTACTTC.

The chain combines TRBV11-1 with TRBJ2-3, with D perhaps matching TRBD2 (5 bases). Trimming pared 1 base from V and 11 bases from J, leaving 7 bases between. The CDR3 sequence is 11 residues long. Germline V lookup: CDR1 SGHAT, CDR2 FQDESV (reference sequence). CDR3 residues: CASSLDRGQYF. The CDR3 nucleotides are TGTGCCAGCAGCTTAGACCGGGGGCAGTATTTT.

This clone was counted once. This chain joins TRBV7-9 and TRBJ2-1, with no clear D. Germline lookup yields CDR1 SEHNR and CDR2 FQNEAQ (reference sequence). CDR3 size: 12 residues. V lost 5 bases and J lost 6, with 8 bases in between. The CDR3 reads CASSPAINEQFF. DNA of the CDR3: TGTGCCAGCAGCCCCGCGATCAATGAGCAGTTCTTC.

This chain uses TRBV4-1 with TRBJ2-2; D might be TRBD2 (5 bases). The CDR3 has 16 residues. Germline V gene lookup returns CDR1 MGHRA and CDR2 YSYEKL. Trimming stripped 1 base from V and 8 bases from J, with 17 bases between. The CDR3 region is CASSQVFEGNGGELFF. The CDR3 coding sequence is TGCGCCAGCAGCCAAGTCTTCGAGGGAAATGGTGGGGAGCTGTTTTTT.

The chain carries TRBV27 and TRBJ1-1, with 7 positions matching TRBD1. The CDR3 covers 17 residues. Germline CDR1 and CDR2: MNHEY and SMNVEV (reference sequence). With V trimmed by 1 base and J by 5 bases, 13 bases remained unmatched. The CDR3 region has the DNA TGTGCCAGCAGTTTATTCATTAAACAGGGGCGAGGGACTGAAGCTTTCTTT. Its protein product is CASSLFIKQGRGTEAFF.

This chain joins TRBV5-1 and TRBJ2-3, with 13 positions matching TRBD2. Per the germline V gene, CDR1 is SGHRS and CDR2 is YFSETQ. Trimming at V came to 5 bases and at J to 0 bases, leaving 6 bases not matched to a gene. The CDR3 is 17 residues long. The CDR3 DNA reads TGCGCCAGCAGACCTGGACTAGCGGGGGCTAGCACAGATACGCAGTATTTT. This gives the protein CASRPGLAGASTDTQYF.

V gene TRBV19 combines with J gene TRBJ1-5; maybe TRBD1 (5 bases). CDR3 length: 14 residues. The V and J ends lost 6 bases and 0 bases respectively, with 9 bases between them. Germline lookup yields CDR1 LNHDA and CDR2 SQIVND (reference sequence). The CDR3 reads CASRDKFSNQPQHF. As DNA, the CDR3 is TGTGCCAGTAGGGACAAGTTTAGCAATCAGCCCCAGCATTTT.

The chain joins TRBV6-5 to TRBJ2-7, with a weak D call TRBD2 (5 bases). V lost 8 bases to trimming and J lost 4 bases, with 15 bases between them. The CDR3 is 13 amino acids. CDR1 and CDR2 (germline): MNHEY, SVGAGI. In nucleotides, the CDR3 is TGTGCCAGCTGCTGGACTTCCCCTTACGAGCAGTACTTC. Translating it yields CASCWTSPYEQYF.